The 2 T cell receptor beta chains below were found in one sample sequenced in a study of glioma-infiltrating T cells after dendritic cell vaccination. Sequencing used immunoSEQ multiplex PCR; TCRdb keeps in-frame clones, though not all of them. The table has 90,000 to 95,000 clones, around four fifths seen once. Time point indicated: after dendritic cell vaccination, including at tumor progression/relapse. This specimen consisted of blood, obtained after dendritic cell vaccination. The receptor set was obtained from a human donor with glioblastoma.

This rearrangement joins TRBV9 to TRBJ2-7; perhaps TRBD2 as D (5 bases). This CDR3 contains 12 residues. V gave up 3 bases and J gave up 6 bases, with 10 bases separating them. The germline gives CDR1 SGDLS, CDR2 YYNGEE. The CDR3 bases are TGTGCCAGCAGCGAGACCGGGGTCGAGCAGTACTTC. This gives the protein CASSETGVEQYF.

The V call is TRBV5-5, the J call TRBJ1-2, with a weak D call TRBD1 (6 bases). CDR1 SGHKS and CDR2 YYEKEE come from the germline V gene (reference sequence). The CDR3 runs 15 residues. Between the trimmed V and J ends, which lost 4 bases and 0 bases, there was a span of 13 bases. CDR3 DNA sequence: TGTGCCAGCAGCCCCCTCCGGGACACTAACTATGGCTACACCTTC. This translates into CASSPLRDTNYGYTF. Full variable domain (outside the CDR3, taken from reference TRBV5-5 and TRBJ1-2): DAGVTQSPTHLIKTRGQQVTLRCSPISGHKSVSWYQQVLGQGPQFIFQYYEKEERGRGNFPDRFSARQFPNYSSELNVNALLLGDSALYLCASSPLRDTNYGYTFGSGTRLTVV.